The clone carrying this TCR beta chain was observed a few times. The antigen remains unidentified. The CDR3 extends 3 residues past the end of the read, so its final part is completed from the germline J gene. This sample was taken from a study of T cell clonality in common variable immunodeficiency. Overall study results and limits: Fewer deletions and N-nucleotide insertions were reportedly seen in common variable immunodeficiency TCR beta sequences. CVID subjects shared fewer TCRbeta clones than healthy controls did. CVID patient heterogeneity limited repertoire-clinical complication correlations.

The CDR3 has 13 residues. V lost 3 bases to trimming and J lost 4 bases, with 7 bases between them. Germline lookup yields CDR1 LNHDA and CDR2 SQIVND (reference sequence). Here immunoSEQ multiplex PCR was the method, and the copy in TCRdb shows in-frame clones only, minus some. The sample is made up of about 33,000 clones, none counted only once. Aged roughly 9 to 64 years, CVID subjects averaged about 40 years old. The sequenced sample consisted of peripheral blood mononuclear cells. The V gene is TRBV19, the J gene TRBJ1-5; D perhaps matches TRBD1 (5 bases). This clonotype was obtained from a human donor with common variable immunodeficiency. The CDR3 here is CASSIGGNQPQHF. Partial CDR3 DNA: TGTGCCAGTAGTATCGGGGGAAATCAGCCC.